This T cell receptor (beta chain) was captured by sequencing in a study of identical twins. Findings of the study overall: Fewer insertions marked abundant cord blood beta clonotypes; young adult naive trended weakly, memory not at all.

About this clonotype: The antigen is undetermined.

Using its own MiXCR run on the 5' RACE reads, TCRdb lists one record per CDR3 protein. The data hold around 1.7 million distinct CDR3 sequences, with about 30% observed a single time. Material: cord blood. The receptor was derived from a newborn girl in good health.

The CDR3 reads CASSFRRGYSNQPQHF. The DNA of the CDR3 is TGTGCCAGCAGTTTCCGAAGGGGATATAGCAATCAGCCCCAGCATTTT. The J gene is TRBJ1-5, the V gene TRBV12-3 or TRBV12-4; possible D gene TRBD1, 5 bases. Trimming took off 3 bases at V and 0 bases at J, with 12 bases between the two ends. This CDR3 contains 16 residues.